These T cell receptor beta chains were read from a single sample in a study of blood T cell repertoires in COVID-19. Profiled with immunoSEQ multiplex PCR; TCRdb holds only in-frame clones, not every one. The sample holds 250,000 to 300,000 clones, approximately 87% seen once. The sequencing sample was made of peripheral blood. The receptors derive from a woman in her thirties with COVID-19, enrolled during active disease. Each CDR3 is given with its conserved first and last residue. D genes are given only for firm matches. Clone size is given for some rows only: seen once, a few or many times, or a class if the clone is expanded.

V gene	clone size	D gene	J gene	CDR3 protein	CDR3 DNA
TRBV3-1/TRBV3-2	-	-	TRBJ2-1	CASSQGILAGEQFF	TGTGCCAGCAGCCAAGGTATATTAGCTGGTGAGCAGTTCTTC
TRBV4-1	-	TRBD1	TRBJ1-2	CASRQGNGYTF	TGCGCCAGCCGACAGGGTAATGGCTACACCTTC
TRBV7-9	-	TRBD2	TRBJ2-5	CASSPRTSGDQYF	TGTGCCAGCAGCCCACGGACTAGCGGGGACCAGTACTTC
TRBV19	-	TRBD1	TRBJ1-6	CARGQGRSPLHF	TGTGCCAGGGGACAGGGACGTTCACCCCTCCACTTT
TRBV29-1	-	-	TRBJ1-1	CSATGLLGGAFF	TGCAGCGCGACAGGTCTTCTTGGCGGAGCTTTCTTT
TRBV7-9	-	-	TRBJ1-1	CASSPRGGDTEAFF	TGTGCCAGCAGCCCCCGGGGCGGGGACACTGAAGCTTTCTTT
TRBV5-1	-	TRBD2	TRBJ2-1	CASSYNSGGRIRNNEQFF	TGCGCCAGCAGCTATAATAGCGGGGGAAGAATTCGCAACAATGAGCAGTTCTTC
TRBV25-1	-	TRBD1	TRBJ1-5	CASSATGVGNQPQHF	TGTGCCAGCAGTGCCACAGGGGTGGGGAATCAGCCCCAGCATTTT
TRBV28	-	TRBD2	TRBJ2-1	CASSPGLAANEQFF	TGTGCCAGCAGCCCGGGACTAGCGGCCAATGAGCAGTTCTTC
TRBV3-1/TRBV3-2	-	TRBD2	TRBJ2-1	CASRPSGGASNEQFF	TGTGCCAGCAGACCGAGCGGGGGGGCCAGTAATGAGCAGTTCTTC
TRBV11-2	once	-	TRBJ1-1	CASSPGTMNTEAFF	TGTGCCAGCAGCCCTGGCACCATGAACACTGAAGCTTTCTTT
TRBV10-3	-	-	TRBJ2-1	CAISESQRETYNEQFF	TGTGCCATCAGTGAGTCTCAGCGCGAAACCTACAATGAGCAGTTCTTC
TRBV2	-	-	TRBJ2-7	CASSEMTVEQYF	TGTGCCAGCAGTGAAATGACAGTCGAGCAGTACTTC
TRBV24-1	many	TRBD1	TRBJ2-1	CATSGLGTGTNEQFF	TGTGCCACCAGCGGTCTTGGGACAGGGACCAATGAGCAGTTCTTC
TRBV7-9	-	-	TRBJ1-1	CASSTRTARQEAFF	TGTGCCAGCAGCACACGGACAGCCCGACAAGAAGCTTTCTTT
TRBV11-2	-	-	TRBJ1-4	CASSLGVVEKLFF	TGTGCCAGCAGCTTAGGTGTCGTAGAAAAACTGTTTTTT
TRBV18	-	TRBD1	TRBJ2-3	CASSPGTGGPNTQYF	TGTGCCAGCTCACCGGGGACAGGGGGGCCCAATACGCAGTATTTT
TRBV4-1	few	-	TRBJ1-1	CASSLRGGNEAFF	TGCGCCAGCAGCCTAAGAGGGGGAAATGAAGCTTTCTTT